This TCR beta chain was observed in a study of response to subunit inactivated influenza vaccine (dated by TCRdb to the late 2010s). About the study as a whole: Deep quantitative profiling of the T cell receptor repertoire was used in the study to follow responses to a trivalent subunit inactivated influenza vaccine. Overall results and qualifications from the work: The authors proposed that each seasonal influenza vaccination may bring in only a limited number of new T cells.

Per the germline V gene, LGHNA is the CDR1 and YSLEER is the CDR2. From the cysteine through the phenylalanine, the CDR3 covers 14 amino acids. CDR3 DNA is the only sequence kept; it has 42 bases, read in frame from the first base. The junction carries 12 bases between V and J, which are trimmed by 0 bases and 6 bases respectively. There are a few counts of this clonotype. Its antigen specificity is not known. No per-base quality is available; no much larger clone lies one base away. The sample's time point label is to be understood as: 40 to 45 days after influenza vaccine administration. Library preparation employed RT-PCR. TCRdb lists the instrument as Illumina HiSeq 2500. TCRdb applied fastp at Q25 and MiXCR to the public reads, then kept only in-frame beta chains. All rows with the same CDR3 protein become a single entry with the most common DNA and genes. Counted in this sample were some 500,000 distinct CDR3 sequences; roughly 13% of them appeared once. The biggest ten clones account for less than 15% of the sample.

The clonotype was recovered from a man in his fifties who received an inactivated influenza vaccine. Donor details come from another sample of the same person, matched by shared clones. This specimen was PBMCs from blood, taken about 40 days after vaccination. This receptor chain uses TRBV4-3 and TRBJ2-7, and TRBD2 may be the D gene, going by 6 matching bases. The sequenced DNA is TGCGCCAGCAGCCAAGATGCGCGGGGAAGCGAGCAGTACTTC. Its protein reads: CASSQDARGSEQYF.